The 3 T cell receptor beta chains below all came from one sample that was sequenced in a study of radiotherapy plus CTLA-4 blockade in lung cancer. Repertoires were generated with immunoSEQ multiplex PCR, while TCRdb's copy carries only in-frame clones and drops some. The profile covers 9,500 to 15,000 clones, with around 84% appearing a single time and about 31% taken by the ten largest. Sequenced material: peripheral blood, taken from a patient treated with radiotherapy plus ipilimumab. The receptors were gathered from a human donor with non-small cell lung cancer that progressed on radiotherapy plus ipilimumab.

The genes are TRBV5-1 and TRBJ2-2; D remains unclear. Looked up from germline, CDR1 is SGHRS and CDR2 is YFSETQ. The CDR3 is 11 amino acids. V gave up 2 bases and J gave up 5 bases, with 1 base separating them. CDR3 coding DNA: TGCGCCAGCAGCTTTACCGGGGAGCTGTTTTTT. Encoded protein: CASSFTGELFF.

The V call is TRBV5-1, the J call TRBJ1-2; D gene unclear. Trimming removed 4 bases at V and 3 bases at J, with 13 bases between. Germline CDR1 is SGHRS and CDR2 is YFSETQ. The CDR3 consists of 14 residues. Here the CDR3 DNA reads TGCGCCAGCAGCCCTAGACGGGGTGACTATGGCTACACCTTC. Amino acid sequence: CASSPRRGDYGYTF.

As DNA, the CDR3 is TGTGCCAGCAGCCAAGATCCGGGAAGTAATGAAAAACTGTTTTTT. It yields the protein CASSQDPGSNEKLFF. V is TRBV4-2 and J is TRBJ1-4; no definite D call. CDR1 and CDR2 (germline): LGHNA, YNFKEQ. V was cut by 0 bases and J by 4 bases, with 9 bases left in between. The CDR3 loop spans 15 amino acids.